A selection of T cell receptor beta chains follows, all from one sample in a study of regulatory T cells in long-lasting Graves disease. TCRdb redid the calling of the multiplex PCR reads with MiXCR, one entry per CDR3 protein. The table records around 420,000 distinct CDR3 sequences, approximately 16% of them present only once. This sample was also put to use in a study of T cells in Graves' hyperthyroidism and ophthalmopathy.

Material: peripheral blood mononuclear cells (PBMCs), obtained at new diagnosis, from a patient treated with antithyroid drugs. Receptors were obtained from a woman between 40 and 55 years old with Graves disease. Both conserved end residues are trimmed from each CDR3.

cdr3_aa: ASSPGTSGRASENEQF; j_call: TRBJ2-1; v_call: TRBV5-1; cdr3_length: 16
cdr3_aa: ASSYTREEYNEQF; j_call: TRBJ2-1; v_call: TRBV6-2/TRBV6-3; cdr3_length: 13
cdr3_aa: AWSAEAYSNQPQH; j_call: TRBJ1-5; v_call: TRBV30; cdr3_length: 13
cdr3_aa: ASSLLTPLAGSTDTQY; j_call: TRBJ2-3; v_call: TRBV27; cdr3_length: 16
cdr3_aa: ASSLADRGKSF; j_call: TRBJ1-1; v_call: TRBV5-1; cdr3_length: 11
cdr3_aa: ASSSSTAPYGYT; j_call: TRBJ1-2; v_call: TRBV7-9; cdr3_length: 12
cdr3_aa: ASSYYTPRSGEQY; j_call: TRBJ2-7; v_call: TRBV6-2/TRBV6-3; cdr3_length: 13
cdr3_aa: ASSLSTYTEAF; j_call: TRBJ1-1; v_call: TRBV11-2; cdr3_length: 11
cdr3_aa: ASSFATTDQETQY; j_call: TRBJ2-5; v_call: TRBV7-8; cdr3_length: 13
cdr3_aa: AWSSASPRETQY; j_call: TRBJ2-5; v_call: TRBV30; cdr3_length: 12
cdr3_aa: ASSSMGPQH; j_call: TRBJ1-5; v_call: TRBV7-2; cdr3_length: 9
cdr3_aa: AWSLALGTHWELF; j_call: TRBJ2-2; v_call: TRBV30; cdr3_length: 13
cdr3_aa: ASSLSLYRARDDTEAF; j_call: TRBJ1-1; v_call: TRBV12-3/TRBV12-4; cdr3_length: 16